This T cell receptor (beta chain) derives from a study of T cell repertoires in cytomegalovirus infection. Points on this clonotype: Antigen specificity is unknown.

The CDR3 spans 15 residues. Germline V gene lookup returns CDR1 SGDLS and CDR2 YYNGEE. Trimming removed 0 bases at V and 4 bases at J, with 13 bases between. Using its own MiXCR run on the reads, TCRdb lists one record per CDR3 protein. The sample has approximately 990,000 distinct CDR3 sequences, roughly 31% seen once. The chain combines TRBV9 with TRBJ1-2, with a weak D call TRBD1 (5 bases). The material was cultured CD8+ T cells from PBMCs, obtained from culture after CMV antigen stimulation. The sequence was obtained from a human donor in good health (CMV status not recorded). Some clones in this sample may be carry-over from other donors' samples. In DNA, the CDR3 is TGTGCCAGCAGCGTAGCACGGCAGGGTGGCTATGGCTACACCTTC. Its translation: CASSVARQGGYGYTF.